The rows below give T cell receptor beta chains drawn from one sample of a study of blood T cell repertoires in COVID-19. Sequencing was performed with immunoSEQ multiplex PCR; in TCRdb, only in-frame clones are kept and a portion is missing. The sample contains about 59,000 clones, around 70% of which appear only once. Sequenced: peripheral blood. These receptors came from a woman aged 65 to 85 with acute or convalescent COVID-19. Each CDR3 is given with its conserved first and last residue. A D gene is named only where the DNA matches it firmly. Clone size is stated in some rows and not others, as once, few, many or a class when expanded.

V: TRBV29-1; length: 11; J: TRBJ1-1; size: few; D: NA; DNA: TGCAGCGTGCGGGAAAGAATTGAAGCTTTCTTT; CDR3: CSVRERIEAFF
V: TRBV5-1; length: 14; J: TRBJ2-5; size: NA; D: TRBD2; DNA: TGCGCCAGCAGCATCCAGCGGGGAGAAGAGACCCAGTACTTC; CDR3: CASSIQRGEETQYF
V: TRBV6-5; length: 11; J: TRBJ1-1; size: NA; D: NA; DNA: TGTGCCAGCAGTCGTCAGTCGGGTGCTTTCTTT; CDR3: CASSRQSGAFF
V: TRBV10-2; length: 14; J: TRBJ2-5; size: NA; D: TRBD1; DNA: TGCGCCAGCAGCGGACAGGGACTTTTAGAGACCCAGTACTTC; CDR3: CASSGQGLLETQYF
V: TRBV18; length: 16; J: TRBJ2-2; size: NA; D: NA; DNA: TGTGCCAGCTCACCCAGGACTAACTCGAACACCGGGGAGCTGTTTTTT; CDR3: CASSPRTNSNTGELFF
V: TRBV10-2; length: 15; J: TRBJ2-1; size: once; D: TRBD1; DNA: TGCGCCAGCAGAGATCGACAGGGGTGGTACAATGAGCAGTTCTTC; CDR3: CASRDRQGWYNEQFF
V: TRBV4-2; length: 14; J: TRBJ2-5; size: once; D: TRBD2; DNA: TGTGCCAGCAGCCCCGGGACTATACAAGAGACCCAGTACTTC; CDR3: CASSPGTIQETQYF
V: TRBV12-3/TRBV12-4; length: 13; J: TRBJ2-7; size: NA; D: TRBD1; DNA: TGTGCCAGCAGCAGCGGACAGGGGAGGGAGCAGTACTTC; CDR3: CASSSGQGREQYF
V: TRBV21-1; length: 17; J: TRBJ2-1; size: NA; D: NA; DNA: TGTGCCAGCAGCAAAGGCACAGACCTGAGCTCCTACAATGAGCAGTTCTTC; CDR3: CASSKGTDLSSYNEQFF
V: TRBV19; length: 14; J: TRBJ1-6; size: NA; D: NA; DNA: TGTGCCAGTAGTACAGGGACTAGGAATTCACCCCTCCACTTT; CDR3: CASSTGTRNSPLHF
V: TRBV20-1; length: 11; J: TRBJ1-1; size: NA; D: NA; DNA: TGCAGCGCGGGGGGAATAGCTGAAGCTTTCTTT; CDR3: CSAGGIAEAFF
V: TRBV5-1; length: 15; J: TRBJ1-3; size: NA; D: TRBD1; DNA: TGCGCCAGCAGCTCCGGACAGGGAGCAGGAAACACCATATATTTT; CDR3: CASSSGQGAGNTIYF
V: TRBV9; length: 17; J: TRBJ2-5; size: few; D: TRBD2; DNA: TGTGCCAGCAGCGCGCCCTACACTAGCGGGGGGGCAGAGACCCAGTACTTC; CDR3: CASSAPYTSGGAETQYF
V: TRBV19; length: 13; J: TRBJ1-1; size: NA; D: NA; DNA: TGTGCCAGTAGCGACAGGCCTAACACTGAAGCTTTCTTT; CDR3: CASSDRPNTEAFF
V: TRBV27; length: 15; J: TRBJ1-6; size: NA; D: TRBD1; DNA: TGTGCCAGCAGTAGGGGACAGGGAAGTAATTCACCCCTCCACTTT; CDR3: CASSRGQGSNSPLHF
V: TRBV19; length: 16; J: TRBJ1-6; size: NA; D: NA; DNA: TGTGCCAGTAGTATAACCCTCGACAGAAAGAATTCACCCCTCCACTTT; CDR3: CASSITLDRKNSPLHF
V: TRBV27; length: 18; J: TRBJ2-6; size: NA; D: TRBD2; DNA: TGTGCCAGCAGTCTTAAGCATGGGGGGGGCTCTGGGGCCAACGTCCTGACTTTC; CDR3: CASSLKHGGGSGANVLTF
V: TRBV5-5; length: 15; J: TRBJ1-2; size: NA; D: NA; DNA: TGTGCCAGCAGCTTGGCCGGGAGCAGTAACTATGGCTACACCTTC; CDR3: CASSLAGSSNYGYTF
V: TRBV4-1; length: 15; J: TRBJ1-2; size: NA; D: NA; DNA: TGCGCCAGCAGCCTCGGGGACACGGAACCCTATGGCTACACCTTC; CDR3: CASSLGDTEPYGYTF
V: TRBV7-9; length: 12; J: TRBJ2-3; size: once; D: NA; DNA: TGTGCCAGCAGCTTATTAATGGATACGCAGTATTTT; CDR3: CASSLLMDTQYF
V: TRBV5-1; length: 15; J: TRBJ2-2; size: NA; D: NA; DNA: TGCGCCAGCAGAGATCAACAGGGAAACACCGGGGAGCTGTTTTTT; CDR3: CASRDQQGNTGELFF
V: TRBV5-6; length: 14; J: TRBJ1-5; size: NA; D: NA; DNA: TGTGCCAGCAGCTTGCAGGGCCCCAATCAGCCCCAGCATTTT; CDR3: CASSLQGPNQPQHF
V: TRBV7-6; length: 15; J: TRBJ2-5; size: NA; D: TRBD2; DNA: TGTGCCAGCAGCTCTCGGGGGGAGCCCTTTGAGACCCAGTACTTC; CDR3: CASSSRGEPFETQYF
V: TRBV10-2; length: 16; J: TRBJ2-2; size: NA; D: NA; DNA: TGCGCCAGCAGTGAGTCGAGGGCCAGCCACACCGGGGAGCTGTTTTTT; CDR3: CASSESRASHTGELFF
V: TRBV19; length: 15; J: TRBJ1-2; size: NA; D: NA; DNA: TGTGCCAGTAGTACGGACGGGACATCTAAGCGGGGCTACACCTTC; CDR3: CASSTDGTSKRGYTF
V: TRBV6-5; length: 14; J: TRBJ1-3; size: NA; D: NA; DNA: TGTGCCAGCAGTTCTGGGGGGTCTGGAAACACCATATATTTT; CDR3: CASSSGGSGNTIYF
V: TRBV27; length: 14; J: TRBJ1-5; size: NA; D: NA; DNA: TGTGCCAGCAGTTTTGGGCAGAGCAATCAGCCCCAGCATTTT; CDR3: CASSFGQSNQPQHF
V: TRBV18; length: 16; J: TRBJ2-7; size: NA; D: NA; DNA: TGTGCCAGCTCACCAAAAAGCCAGACAGGCACCTACGAGCAGTACTTC; CDR3: CASSPKSQTGTYEQYF
V: TRBV9; length: 16; J: TRBJ2-3; size: NA; D: NA; DNA: TGTGCCAGCAGCGTAGGGGGCAGGGGCCCCACAGATACGCAGTATTTT; CDR3: CASSVGGRGPTDTQYF
V: TRBV3-1/TRBV3-2; length: 17; J: TRBJ2-3; size: NA; D: TRBD2; DNA: TGTGCCAGCAGCCAAGCTAGCGGGGGGGCCAGTAGTACTACGCAGTATTTT; CDR3: CASSQASGGASSTTQYF
V: TRBV27; length: 15; J: TRBJ2-1; size: once; D: TRBD2; DNA: TGTGCCAGCAGTCGTAGCGGGAGATCCAGGAATGAGCAGTTCTTC; CDR3: CASSRSGRSRNEQFF
V: TRBV29-1; length: 14; J: TRBJ1-2; size: NA; D: TRBD1; DNA: TGCAGCGTTGAACCCCCGGGACAGCGATATGGCTACACCTTC; CDR3: CSVEPPGQRYGYTF
V: TRBV7-6; length: 16; J: TRBJ2-2; size: NA; D: TRBD1; DNA: TGTGCCAGCAGCTTTGGACAGGGGGCGAACACCGGGGAGCTGTTTTTT; CDR3: CASSFGQGANTGELFF
V: TRBV7-9; length: 17; J: TRBJ1-5; size: NA; D: TRBD1; DNA: TGTGCCAGCAGCTCCGGGACAGGGGGCGGTGGCAATCAGCCCCAGCATTTT; CDR3: CASSSGTGGGGNQPQHF
V: TRBV3-1/TRBV3-2; length: 19; J: TRBJ1-2; size: NA; D: TRBD1; DNA: TGTGCCAGCAGCCCCCGGGGTTTGGGACAGGGGGCCTTAAAGTATGGCTACACCTTC; CDR3: CASSPRGLGQGALKYGYTF
V: TRBV7-9; length: 14; J: TRBJ2-4; size: NA; D: TRBD1; DNA: TGTGCCAGCAGCTTAGGGACAGGGGGCAACATTCAGTACTTC; CDR3: CASSLGTGGNIQYF
V: TRBV15; length: 14; J: TRBJ1-2; size: NA; D: NA; DNA: TGTGCCACCAGCAGAGGAGGGGAGGACTATGGCTACACCTTC; CDR3: CATSRGGEDYGYTF
V: TRBV7-9; length: 17; J: TRBJ2-5; size: NA; D: TRBD2; DNA: TGTGCCAGCAGCTTGCGTAGGACTAGCGGGATCCAAGAGACCCAGTACTTC; CDR3: CASSLRRTSGIQETQYF
V: TRBV5-3; length: 17; J: TRBJ2-1; size: NA; D: NA; DNA: TGTGCCAGAAGCACCCACGGACTTGGAGGGGGCCTCAATGAGCAGTTCTTC; CDR3: CARSTHGLGGGLNEQFF
V: TRBV11-2; length: 11; J: TRBJ2-7; size: once; D: NA; DNA: TGTGCCAGCAGCTTACAGGTCGAGCAGTACTTC; CDR3: CASSLQVEQYF
V: TRBV21-1; length: 17; J: TRBJ2-1; size: NA; D: NA; DNA: TGTGCCAGCAGCAAAGATTGGCGGGAATCCCCCAGCCCTGAGCAGTTCTTC; CDR3: CASSKDWRESPSPEQFF
V: TRBV7-9; length: 15; J: TRBJ2-1; size: NA; D: NA; DNA: TGTGCCAGCAGCCGAGGGGGCGGGGCAGGCAATGAGCAGTTCTTC; CDR3: CASSRGGGAGNEQFF
V: TRBV19; length: 18; J: TRBJ2-5; size: NA; D: TRBD2; DNA: TGTGCCAGTAGTTCAGGGGGGGGGACTAGCGGGAGAAAAGAGACCCAGTACTTC; CDR3: CASSSGGGTSGRKETQYF
V: TRBV2; length: 15; J: TRBJ1-5; size: once; D: NA; DNA: TGTGCCAGCCGTACCCACAGTTATAGCAATCAGCCCCAGCATTTT; CDR3: CASRTHSYSNQPQHF
V: TRBV5-1; length: 16; J: TRBJ2-2; size: NA; D: NA; DNA: TGCGCCAGCGGAGCCAAGTCGGACAGCACACCCGGGGAGCTGTTTTTT; CDR3: CASGAKSDSTPGELFF
V: TRBV12-3/TRBV12-4; length: 13; J: TRBJ2-1; size: NA; D: TRBD1; DNA: TGTGCCAGCACCCCGGACAGGTACAATGAGCAGTTCTTC; CDR3: CASTPDRYNEQFF
V: TRBV11-2; length: 16; J: TRBJ2-7; size: NA; D: TRBD2; DNA: TGTGCCAGCAGGAGAACTAGCGGGGTGGGCACCTACGAGCAGTACTTC; CDR3: CASRRTSGVGTYEQYF
V: TRBV19; length: 14; J: TRBJ1-1; size: NA; D: NA; DNA: TGTGCCAGTACCCCGAGGGAGAGAACCACTGAAGCTTTCTTT; CDR3: CASTPRERTTEAFF
V: TRBV10-3; length: 14; J: TRBJ1-3; size: NA; D: NA; DNA: TGTGCCATCAGTGCACAGGGATCAGGAAACACCATATATTTT; CDR3: CAISAQGSGNTIYF
V: TRBV15; length: 15; J: TRBJ1-2; size: NA; D: TRBD1; DNA: TGTGCCACCAGCAGAGGGACAGGGCAGTCCTATGGCTACACCTTC; CDR3: CATSRGTGQSYGYTF
V: TRBV12-3/TRBV12-4; length: 13; J: TRBJ1-6; size: few; D: NA; DNA: TGTGCCAGCAGTTTCGCGGACTCATCACCCCTCCACTTT; CDR3: CASSFADSSPLHF
V: TRBV6-5; length: 15; J: TRBJ1-3; size: NA; D: TRBD1; DNA: TGTGCCAGCAGTTATGACAGGGGGCCTGGAAACACCATATATTTT; CDR3: CASSYDRGPGNTIYF
V: TRBV11-2; length: 13; J: TRBJ1-1; size: once; D: NA; DNA: TGTGCCAGCAGCTTATCCAGGGCGGGGGAGACTTTCTTT; CDR3: CASSLSRAGETFF
V: TRBV19; length: 17; J: TRBJ2-2; size: NA; D: NA; DNA: TGTGCCAGTAGTATTGCCCTCAGGGTTGGTCATGCCGGGGAGCTGTTTTTT; CDR3: CASSIALRVGHAGELFF
V: TRBV5-1; length: 14; J: TRBJ2-7; size: many; D: TRBD1; DNA: TGCGCCAGCAGCCCCGACAGGGGTCTGGGAGAGCAGTACTTC; CDR3: CASSPDRGLGEQYF
V: TRBV7-3; length: 15; J: TRBJ2-1; size: NA; D: TRBD2; DNA: TGTGCCAGCAAGAGGGGTAGCGGGGTTTTGGATGAGCAGTTCTTC; CDR3: CASKRGSGVLDEQFF
V: TRBV19; length: 14; J: TRBJ1-3; size: NA; D: TRBD1; DNA: TGTGCCAGTAGGCTCAGGGGGTTCGGAAACACCATATATTTT; CDR3: CASRLRGFGNTIYF
V: TRBV5-1; length: 16; J: TRBJ1-3; size: NA; D: NA; DNA: TGCGCCAGCAGCTTGGACGGGGTCAGATCCGGAAACACCATATATTTT; CDR3: CASSLDGVRSGNTIYF
V: TRBV6-2/TRBV6-3; length: 15; J: TRBJ2-1; size: NA; D: TRBD2; DNA: TGTGCCAGCAGTTACGTACGGGGGGGCTACAATGAGCAGTTCTTC; CDR3: CASSYVRGGYNEQFF